Listed below are T cell receptor beta chains from one sample, sequenced in a study of patients and donors after allogeneic stem cell transplantation. TCRdb used MiXCR to reprocess the RT-PCR reads, holding one entry per CDR3 protein. The sample has 920,000 or so distinct CDR3 sequences, roughly 17% seen once. Source material: blood, either unsorted or a sorted T cell fraction (not recorded which). Receptors originate from a human donor who was either an allogeneic HSCT recipient or a stem cell or donor lymphocyte infusion donor (not recorded which). It is not recorded whose cells these are; they may come from a transplant donor. Each CDR3 is given with its conserved first and last residue. D genes are given only for firm matches. Expanded clones are given a class, and other clones once, few, many or no size at all.

>.|few|TRBJ1-2|TRBV13
TGTGCCAGCAGCTTAGGGACCAAGAGGGGCTACACCTTC
CASSLGTKRGYTF
>.|few|TRBJ1-2|TRBV12-3/TRBV12-4
TGTGCCAGCAGTTCGACACCGGGCCTCACTAACTATGGCTACACCTTC
CASSSTPGLTNYGYTF
>.|.|TRBJ2-7|TRBV5-1
TGCGCCAGCAGCAGTAAGGCCGATTCCTACGAGCAGTACTTC
CASSSKADSYEQYF
>.|few|TRBJ1-2|TRBV30
TGTGCCTGGAGTAAACAGGGAGTCGGTGGCTACACCTTC
CAWSKQGVGGYTF
>.|.|TRBJ2-1|TRBV3-1
TGTGCCAGCAGCCCGCTGTCGCGGACTGGTCTTAATGAGCAGTTCTTC
CASSPLSRTGLNEQFF
>TRBD1|.|TRBJ1-2|TRBV6-1
TGTGCCAGCAGTGCGGGGAAGACAGGGGACTATGGCTACACCTTC
CASSAGKTGDYGYTF
>TRBD2|few|TRBJ2-3|TRBV5-1
TGCGCCAGCAGCTTGCCCCGCGGGGGAGACACAGATACGCAGTATTTT
CASSLPRGGDTDTQYF
>TRBD1|few|TRBJ1-6|TRBV11-2
TGTGCCAGCAGCCCACTATGGGACAGGGGTTCACCCCTCCACTTT
CASSPLWDRGSPLHF
>.|.|TRBJ1-2|TRBV10-3
TGTGCCATCAGTGAATTCTCGGGGGGGAACGCGTATGGCTACACCTTC
CAISEFSGGNAYGYTF
>TRBD1|few|TRBJ1-1|TRBV25-1
TGTGCCAGCGGAGAAAGGGGGCGTAATGAAGCTTTCTTT
CASGERGRNEAFF
>.|.|TRBJ2-5|TRBV9
TGTGCCAGCAGCGTACCGGGGGCCGGGGAGACCCAGTACTTC
CASSVPGAGETQYF
>.|.|TRBJ2-7|TRBV29-1
TGCAGCGTGTCCGGGGGCAGGAACTACGAGCAGTACTTC
CSVSGGRNYEQYF
>TRBD1|.|TRBJ1-6|TRBV6-1
TGTGCCAGCAGGGGGGGGACAGGGCGAAATTCACCCCTCCACTTT
CASRGGTGRNSPLHF
>.|.|TRBJ1-5|TRBV12-3/TRBV12-4
TGTGCCAGCAGTTTAGGGGGGGGGTATGGTCAGCCCCAGCATTTT
CASSLGGGYGQPQHF
>.|.|TRBJ1-1|TRBV5-1
TGCGCCAGCAGCTTCGACGGACTGAAAGCGAACACTGAAGCTTTCTTT
CASSFDGLKANTEAFF
>.|few|TRBJ1-1|TRBV7-6
TGTGCCAGCAGCTCAGAAGCTACGTCGACAACTGAAGCTTTCTTT
CASSSEATSTTEAFF
>.|.|TRBJ2-4|TRBV7-9
TGTGCCAGCAGCTTATTCGGGACTCAAAACATTCAGTACTTC
CASSLFGTQNIQYF
>.|.|TRBJ2-5|TRBV9
TGTGCCAGCAGCGTGGAAGGCAGGGGAATCGAGACCCAGTACTTC
CASSVEGRGIETQYF
>.|many|TRBJ1-2|TRBV12-3/TRBV12-4
TGTGCCAGCAGTTTAGCAGGGCCACTCTCTGGCTACACCTTC
CASSLAGPLSGYTF
>.|few|TRBJ2-7|TRBV3-1
TGTGCCAGCAGCCATCCCAGGCCCGGCAGGTTCCACGAGCAGTACTTC
CASSHPRPGRFHEQYF
>.|.|TRBJ2-1|TRBV12-3/TRBV12-4
TGTGCCAGCAGTTTATTTGGCGGGCCTCGGGATGAGCAGTTCTTC
CASSLFGGPRDEQFF
>TRBD1|.|TRBJ2-5|TRBV2
TGTGCCAGCAGTCCACACAGGGGGCGAGACGAGACCCAGTACTTC
CASSPHRGRDETQYF
>.|few|TRBJ1-2|TRBV6-2/TRBV6-3
TGTGCCAGCAGTATCCGGGACACGGTGCTCTATGGCTACACCTTC
CASSIRDTVLYGYTF
>.|few|TRBJ1-1|TRBV20-1
TGCAGTGCTACCTCCAGGAACACTGAAGCTTTCTTT
CSATSRNTEAFF
>.|.|TRBJ1-4|TRBV5-6
TGTGCCAGCAGCTTTCGCCAGGCAAGTGAAAAACTGTTTTTT
CASSFRQASEKLFF
>.|few|TRBJ2-3|TRBV7-2
TGTGCCAGCAGCTTATTCCAGGGTAGAACAGATACGCAGTATTTT
CASSLFQGRTDTQYF
>.|.|TRBJ1-5|TRBV29-1
TGCAGCGTTTGGACAGACCTCCAGCATTTT
CSVWTDLQHF
>.|.|TRBJ2-3|TRBV21-1
TGTGCCAGCAGCAAAGGGGCCGTGTCCCGCAGCGATACGCAGTATTTT
CASSKGAVSRSDTQYF
>.|few|TRBJ2-3|TRBV6-2/TRBV6-3
TGTGCCAGCTCAAACCCCTCGGCGGAGGGAAGCACAGATACGCAGTATTTT
CASSNPSAEGSTDTQYF
>.|.|TRBJ2-1|TRBV14
TGTGCCAGCAGCCAACCGGAGACAAGCTCCTACAATGAGCAGTTCTTC
CASSQPETSSYNEQFF
>TRBD1|few|TRBJ2-7|TRBV29-1
TGCAGCGTAAAGACAGGGGGCCACGAGCAGTACTTC
CSVKTGGHEQYF
>TRBD1|.|TRBJ2-5|TRBV5-6
TGTGCCAGCTTCGGGACAGGGATCCTAGAGACCCAGTACTTC
CASFGTGILETQYF
>TRBD2|.|TRBJ2-3|TRBV10-2
TGCGCCAGCAGTGACCTAGCGGGAGGTCTAACAGATACGCAGTATTTT
CASSDLAGGLTDTQYF
>TRBD2|.|TRBJ2-7|TRBV7-2
TGTGCCAGCAGCTCCAGGACTAGCGGGGTGTACGAGCAGTACTTC
CASSSRTSGVYEQYF
>.|few|TRBJ2-7|TRBV12-3/TRBV12-4
TGTGCCAGCAGCAACTATCACCTACGAGTGCAGTACTTC
CASSNYHLRVQYF
>.|.|TRBJ2-1|TRBV5-1
TGCGCCAGCAGCTCGGCCCCGAAGGGGTACAATGAGCAGTTCTTC
CASSSAPKGYNEQFF
>.|.|TRBJ1-4|TRBV27
TGTGCCAGCAAAGAGGGGACGGACACCCTAATAGAAAAACTGTTTTTT
CASKEGTDTLIEKLFF
>TRBD1|.|TRBJ1-1|TRBV9
TGTGCCAGCAGCCCCTCCGGGACAGCGGGTGAAGCTTTCTTT
CASSPSGTAGEAFF
>.|many|TRBJ2-7|TRBV12-3/TRBV12-4
TGTGCCAGCAGTTTCCTCCCCTACGAGCAGTACTTC
CASSFLPYEQYF
>.|.|TRBJ1-2|TRBV2
TGTGCCAGCAGACGGACAGAACTTAACTATGGCTACACCTTC
CASRRTELNYGYTF
>TRBD1|.|TRBJ1-4|TRBV12-3/TRBV12-4
TGTGCCAGCAGTCCCAGGGACAGATTTAATGAAAAACTGTTTTTT
CASSPRDRFNEKLFF
>.|.|TRBJ1-1|TRBV5-6
TGTGCCAGCAGCCCTCTTAGAGGGGCGGTTGAAGCTTTCTTT
CASSPLRGAVEAFF
>.|few|TRBJ1-1|TRBV10-3
TGTGCCATCAGTGCAGGGGTGGGTGGCACTGAAGCTTTCTTT
CAISAGVGGTEAFF
>.|.|TRBJ1-1|TRBV12-3/TRBV12-4
TGTGCCAGCAGCTCCCCAGGGTGGACTGAAGCTTTCTTT
CASSSPGWTEAFF
>TRBD1|.|TRBJ1-2|TRBV12-3/TRBV12-4
TGTGCCAGCAGTGCGTTGGGGACAGCTTATGGCTACACCTTC
CASSALGTAYGYTF
>TRBD2|few|TRBJ2-1|TRBV4-1
TGCGCCAGCAGCCAAGAGCCCCAATGGCGGGAGAAGTCGAATGAGCAGTTCTTC
CASSQEPQWREKSNEQFF
>TRBD1|.|TRBJ1-2|TRBV3-1
TGTGCCAGCAGCCAAGTAGGAGGACAGGGGGCGCGACATGGCTACACCTTC
CASSQVGGQGARHGYTF
>.|few|TRBJ1-2|TRBV12-3/TRBV12-4
TGTGCCAGCAGTTCCCAGTATCCCCTATATGGCTACACCTTC
CASSSQYPLYGYTF
>.|few|TRBJ2-3|TRBV5-1
TGCGCCAGCAGCTTGGCCTTATCGGGCACAGATACGCAGTATTTT
CASSLALSGTDTQYF